Listed here are 10 T cell receptor beta chains from one sample, sequenced in a study of blood T cell repertoires in COVID-19. Clones were read by immunoSEQ multiplex PCR, and TCRdb kept only the in-frame ones, dropping some. The table lists about 200,000 clones, around 84% of them singletons. The sequenced sample was peripheral blood. The receptors shown here come from a woman over 75 with acute or convalescent COVID-19.

In DNA, the CDR3 is TGTGCCAGCAGCTTTAGTGGGAGGGGGAACACAGATACGCAGTATTTT. This translates into CASSFSGRGNTDTQYF. The chain uses TRBV7-2 and TRBJ2-3; a weak D match, TRBD2 (7 bases). V lost 3 bases to trimming and J lost 2 bases, with 15 bases between them. Germline values: CDR1 SGHTA, CDR2 FQGNSA. CDR3 length: 16 amino acids.

V and J are TRBV5-1 and TRBJ1-5; possibly TRBD1 for D (5 bases). Germline V gives CDR1 SGHRS, CDR2 YFSETQ. The V end lost 4 bases, the J end lost 3 bases, and 11 bases lay between the germline ends. This CDR3 has 14 residues. CDR3 region: CASSLDSPNQPQHF. The CDR3, as DNA: TGCGCCAGCAGCCTTGACAGCCCCAATCAGCCCCAGCATTTT.

This clone has more than one count but fewer than ten. The rearrangement uses TRBV15 and TRBJ1-4, with TRBD1 as a possible D gene (6 bases). The V end was cut by 1 base, the J end by 5 bases, with 14 bases between. Germline V gives CDR1 LNHNV, CDR2 YYDKDF (reference sequence). The length of the CDR3 is 16 residues. The CDR3 nucleotides read TGTGCCACCAGCAGAGCACCTACAGGGTCGAATGAAAAACTGTTTTTT. Translated: CATSRAPTGSNEKLFF.

The V gene is TRBV6-1, the J gene TRBJ2-7, with D perhaps TRBD1 (6 bases). The V and J ends lost 4 bases and 2 bases respectively, with 18 bases between them. The CDR3 runs to 16 residues. Germline V lookup: CDR1 MNHNS, CDR2 SASEGT. CDR3 sequence: CASSVRLTGTPYEQYF. CDR3 bases: TGTGCCAGCAGTGTGAGATTAACCGGGACACCCTACGAGCAGTACTTC.

V is TRBV29-1 and J is TRBJ2-7, with TRBD1 identical over 7 bases. The CDR3 spans 12 residues. Germline values: CDR1 SQVTM, CDR2 ANQGSEA. J lost 4 bases, V lost 5 bases, and 5 bases had no gene match. CDR3 sequence reads: CSVLGQSYEQYF. DNA for the CDR3: TGCAGCGTTTTGGGACAGAGTTACGAGCAGTACTTC.

This chain joins TRBV6-4 and TRBJ2-1, with D perhaps matching TRBD2 (6 bases). Trimming took off 0 bases at V and 0 bases at J, with 12 bases between the two ends. CDR1 is MRHNA, CDR2 SNTAGT, per germline. The CDR3 has 17 amino acids. CDR3 in DNA: TGTGCCAGCAGTGACTCTGAGCGGGTCAGCTCCTACAATGAGCAGTTCTTC. This gives the protein CASSDSERVSSYNEQFF.

J is TRBJ1-2 and V is TRBV27; D call uncertain. Looked up from germline, CDR1 is MNHEY and CDR2 is SMNVEV (reference sequence). V was clipped by 2 bases and J by 0 bases, with 4 bases between them. There are 13 residues in the CDR3. CDR3 coding DNA: TGTGCCAGCAGTTTACGAGCTAACTATGGCTACACCTTC. Translated, it gives CASSLRANYGYTF.

Only a few counts were recorded for this clone. This chain joins TRBV7-9 and TRBJ2-6; the D is unclear. V lost 1 base to trimming and J lost 0 bases, with 4 bases between them. CDR1 and CDR2 from the germline V gene are SEHNR and FQNEAQ (reference sequence). CDR3 length: 15 amino acids. CDR3: CASSLGSSGANVLTF. CDR3 coding DNA: TGTGCCAGCAGCTTAGGGAGCTCTGGGGCCAACGTCCTGACTTTC.

V usage is TRBV3-1 (or the pseudogene TRBV3-2) and J usage is TRBJ2-1; TRBD2 aligns across 7 bases. The V gene's germline CDR1 is LGHDT and CDR2 YNNKEL (reference sequence). This CDR3 has 18 residues. V lost 4 bases, J lost 2 bases, and 14 bases stayed unmatched. The CDR3 reads CASSPPQRTSRTYNEQFF. CDR3 DNA: TGTGCCAGCAGCCCGCCACAGAGGACTAGTCGAACCTACAATGAGCAGTTCTTC.

The chain employs TRBV6-2 or TRBV6-3 and TRBJ2-1, with 8 positions matching TRBD2. Germline trimming cut 6 bases from V and 4 bases from J; bases unmatched to any gene: 11. This CDR3 comprises 16 residues. In germline, CDR1 is MNHEY, CDR2 SVGEGT. The DNA of the CDR3 is TGTGCCAGCAGCTCACGTATAGCGGGAAGTTACAATGAGCAGTTCTTC. It encodes CASSSRIAGSYNEQFF.